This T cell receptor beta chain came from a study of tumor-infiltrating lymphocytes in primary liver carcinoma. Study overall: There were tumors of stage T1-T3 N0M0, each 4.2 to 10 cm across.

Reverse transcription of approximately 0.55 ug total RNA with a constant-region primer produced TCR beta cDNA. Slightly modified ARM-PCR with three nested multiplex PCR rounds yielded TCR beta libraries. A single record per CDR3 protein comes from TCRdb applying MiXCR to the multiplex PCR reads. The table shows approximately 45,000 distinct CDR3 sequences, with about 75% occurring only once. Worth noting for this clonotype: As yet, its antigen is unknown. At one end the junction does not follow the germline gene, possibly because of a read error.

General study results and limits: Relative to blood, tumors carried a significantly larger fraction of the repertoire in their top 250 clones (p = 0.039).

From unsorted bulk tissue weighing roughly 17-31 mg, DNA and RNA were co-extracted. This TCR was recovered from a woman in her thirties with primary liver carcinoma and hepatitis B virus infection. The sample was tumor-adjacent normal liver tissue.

The CDR3 loop reads CASRQGSTSVCYNEQFF. The CDR3 nucleotides are TGCGCCAGCCGCCAAGGGTCGACTAGCGTCTGCTACAATGAGCAGTTCTTC. The V call is TRBV4-1, the J call TRBJ2-1; the match to TRBD2 covers 8 bases. The CDR3 runs to 17 residues. The germline CDR1 and CDR2 sequences are MGHRA and YSYEKL.